These T cell receptor beta chains were read from a single sample in a study of cytomegalovirus exposure and HLA in healthy donors. TCRdb's table, derived via immunoSEQ multiplex PCR, lists solely in-frame clones and lacks some. Counted here are some 110,000 clones, approximately 80% occurring once; the ten biggest clones make up around 5%. The material sequenced was PBMCs. All receptors derive from a woman aged 18-29 years in good health and CMV-seropositive. The CDR3 runs from the conserved cysteine through the conserved F or W.

>TRBV19|TRBJ1-5|16
CASSIEGGGGNQPQHF
>TRBV28|TRBJ2-1|15
CASRRQGTSYNEQFF
>TRBV7-3|TRBJ2-1|15
CASSSSGSPYNEQFF
>TRBV6-5|TRBJ2-7|16
CASSYAQGPLLYEQYF
>TRBV18|TRBJ2-7|14
CASSLQGGSYEQYF
>TRBV9|TRBJ2-7|15
CASSVGEGGPYEQYF
>TRBV5-5|TRBJ1-3|14
CASSLGGAGNTIYF
>TRBV2|TRBJ2-2|18
CASSEAYYTSGYTGELFF
>TRBV11-1|TRBJ2-6|18
CASSSTSGGFSGANVLTF
>TRBV28|TRBJ1-2|17
CASSPWTGEGILYGYTF
>TRBV6-5|TRBJ2-7|11
CASSSQGQQYF
>TRBV28|TRBJ2-1|13
CASSSGKINEQFF
>TRBV25-1|TRBJ2-1|16
CASSEYPGLADNEQFF
>TRBV5-1|TRBJ2-1|18
CASSLLVDRARSYNEQFF
>TRBV18|TRBJ1-3|16
CASSPPAGRTGNTIYF
>TRBV4-1|TRBJ2-5|14
CASSQERGQETQYF
>TRBV29-1|TRBJ2-3|13
CSVAGGSTDTQYF
>TRBV6-5|TRBJ2-7|14
CASSYPGQGYEQYF
>TRBV9|TRBJ1-2|17
CASSVGGTGSEIVGYTF
>TRBV7-9|TRBJ1-5|15
CASSLSGNSNQPQHF
>TRBV29-1|TRBJ2-1|14
CSVLPVGGGDEQFF
>TRBV7-6|TRBJ1-3|15
CASSSPGGSGNTIYF
>TRBV5-1|TRBJ2-5|15
CASSQMNIRGETQYF
>TRBV15|TRBJ1-2|13
CATRTETGDGYTF
>TRBV7-9|TRBJ2-7|15
CASSFLREGLYEQYF
>TRBV18|TRBJ2-5|14
CASSLAGGQETQYF
>TRBV6-5|TRBJ1-5|15
CASRTTGLANQPQHF
>TRBV7-9|TRBJ2-7|15
CASSLVLMSSYEQYF
>TRBV7-9|TRBJ1-1|12
CASRDQGSEAFF
>TRBV6-5|TRBJ2-5|14
CASRSLADQETQYF
>TRBV28|TRBJ1-1|11
CASRHRFWAFF
>TRBV7-2|TRBJ2-5|14
CASSASGSRETQYF
>TRBV30|TRBJ2-7|13
CAWSNPGTDEQYF
>TRBV5-8|TRBJ1-3|15
CASRFEPGIGNTIYF
>TRBV4-2|TRBJ1-2|17
CASSPQCGTDTECGYTF
>TRBV18|TRBJ1-1|13
CASSANGNTEAFF
>TRBV29-1|TRBJ2-1|17
CSVLPGLADLSYNEQFF
>TRBV2|TRBJ2-7|13
CASSEAGGREQYF
>TRBV13|TRBJ2-2|15
CASSSRTDHTGELFF
>TRBV2|TRBJ2-1|12
CASRGLAHEQFF
>TRBV7-9|TRBJ2-7|15
CASSLGISGQYEQYF
>TRBV28|TRBJ2-5|13
CASSLGHSETQYF
>TRBV20-1|TRBJ1-5|11
CSASSDQPQHF
>TRBV19|TRBJ2-1|14
CASSGRGAYNEQFF
>TRBV18|TRBJ2-7|12
CASSPSSYEQYF
>TRBV10-3|TRBJ2-5|12
CAISEGQETQYF
>TRBV6-1|TRBJ1-1|12
CASSAQGTEAFF
>TRBV28|TRBJ2-1|15
CASSLTSGSADEQFF
>TRBV7-2|TRBJ1-5|17
CASSIGTGGWGNQPQHF
>TRBV2|TRBJ1-4|12
CASSEISRALFF
>TRBV5-6|TRBJ1-1|11
CASSFAGEAFF
>TRBV30|TRBJ2-7|18
CAWSTGLASGSIIREQYF
>TRBV28|TRBJ1-3|15
CASSSPGNSGNTIYF
>TRBV30|TRBJ1-1|16
CAWSRAGGQTNTEAFF
>TRBV30|TRBJ2-5|13
CAWSVSPGGTQYF
>TRBV30|TRBJ2-7|13
CAWSVDSNYEQYF
>TRBV5-8|TRBJ2-2|16
CASSSGLAGWTGELFF
>TRBV5-4|TRBJ1-5|14
CASSLQGGNQPQHF
>TRBV6-1|TRBJ2-7|12
CASSEPVYEQYF
>TRBV2|TRBJ1-1|13
CASGTGFGTEAFF